Here is one T cell receptor beta chain with its context. The source of the sample is a study of shared clonotypes between healthy human individuals. The germline V gene encodes CDR1 GTSNPN and CDR2 SVGIG (reference sequence). CDR3 size: 14 residues. V shed 1 base and J shed 3 bases, with 13 bases lying between them. Measured with immunoSEQ multiplex PCR; TCRdb has only the in-frame clones, and not every one. The sample holds over 2 million clones, 85% to 95% seen once. As defined, naive CD8 cells were CD45RO-negative and positively selected for CCR7, with terminally differentiated effector memory CD45RA+ cells excluded.

What was sequenced was naive CD8+ T cells sorted from blood. The TCR was taken from a young man in good health. The gene calls are TRBV30 and TRBJ2-7; a possible D gene is TRBD2 (6 bases). As DNA, the CDR3 is TGTGCCTGGAGTGGACCGGGACTCAACTACGAGCAGTACTTC. It is translated as CAWSGPGLNYEQYF.